The 3 T cell receptor beta chains presented below share a single source sample, sequenced in a study of blood T cell repertoires in COVID-19. Data came from immunoSEQ multiplex PCR; TCRdb stores just in-frame clones and leaves some out. This table has about 150,000 clones, 80% to 90% appearing once. Sequencing input: peripheral blood. The source of these receptors is a man in his 70s with acute or convalescent COVID-19.

The chain carries TRBV7-2 and TRBJ2-1; tentatively, D is TRBD1 (6 bases). The ends were cut back, 1 base at V and 4 bases at J, with 11 bases in the middle. The CDR3 totals 15 residues. Germline V gives CDR1 SGHTA, CDR2 FQGNSA. This chain's CDR3 is CASSLDQGRYNEQFF. The DNA for the CDR3 is TGTGCCAGCAGCTTAGATCAGGGGCGGTACAATGAGCAGTTCTTC.

The gene calls are TRBV4-2 and TRBJ2-3; a weak D match, TRBD2 (6 bases). Deletions cut 4 bases from V and 4 bases from J, with 18 bases between. The CDR3 has 16 amino acids. Germline lookup yields CDR1 LGHNA and CDR2 YNFKEQ. The CDR3 nucleotides are TGTGCCAGCAGCCGAGCTAGCGAAATGAGGGCAGATACGCAGTATTTT. Its translation is CASSRASEMRADTQYF.

The V call is TRBV4-1, the J call TRBJ1-2; D not certain. Germline V gives CDR1 MGHRA, CDR2 YSYEKL. This CDR3 has 14 residues. V lost 4 bases, J lost 0 bases, and 9 bases lay in between. Here the CDR3 DNA reads TGCGCCAGCAGCCGAGGTGCAGCTAACTATGGCTACACCTTC. Amino acids: CASSRGAANYGYTF.